This T cell receptor (beta chain) appears in the sequencing data of a study of radiotherapy plus CTLA-4 blockade in lung cancer. Study information: Disease control was achieved by around 33% of patients, and objective responses by about 17%. The study's findings and limits: The study found tumor-derived TCR clones expanded in blood after radiotherapy plus ipilimumab. Strongest reported response predictors: early blood clone changes and post-radiation interferon-beta.

Only in-frame clones appear in the TCRdb table, and some are missing; sequencing was by immunoSEQ multiplex PCR. The table records tens of thousands of clones, less than 80% of them present only once. People whose metastatic non-small-cell lung cancer was chemo-refractory got focal radiation along with CTLA-4 blockade by ipilimumab. Regarding this clone: Its antigen is undetermined.

Germline CDR1 reads SEHNR; CDR2 reads FQNEAQ (reference sequence). Deletions cut 0 bases from V and 1 base from J, with 11 bases between. The CDR3 is 16 residues long. The origin of this receptor is a human donor with non-small cell lung cancer who had a complete response to radiotherapy plus ipilimumab. The chain recombines TRBV7-9 with TRBJ2-3; D possibly corresponds to TRBD2 (6 bases). The specimen comprised peripheral blood, sampled from a patient treated with radiotherapy plus ipilimumab. The DNA for the CDR3 is TGTGCCAGCAGCTTAGCCTCGACTAGTGGCACAGATACGCAGTATTTT. This encodes CASSLASTSGTDTQYF.